This record covers a single T cell receptor (beta chain). Participant-reported clinical history was the basis for cohort assignment. Two negative PCRs, clearance, or symptom resolution characterized the recovered Cohort 3 donors. V was clipped by 4 bases and J by 3 bases, with 12 bases between them. This CDR3 has 14 residues. The germline V gene encodes CDR1 ENHRY and CDR2 SYGVKD. The data were taken from a study of blood T cell repertoires in COVID-19. TCRdb's copy holds only in-frame clones and misses some; the assay was immunoSEQ multiplex PCR. The sample shows 400,000 or so clones, 75% to 90% of them seen only once.

The rearrangement joins TRBV10-3 to TRBJ1-2; D may be TRBD1 (6 bases). This receptor was obtained from a man under 40 who had recovered from COVID-19. The sample was PBMCs or T cells enriched from blood (not recorded which). This CDR3 is CAISGQAEDYGYTF. The CDR3 region has the DNA TGTGCCATCAGTGGACAGGCTGAGGACTATGGCTACACCTTC.